This T cell receptor beta chain was identified during a study of shared clonotypes between healthy human individuals. Generated by immunoSEQ multiplex PCR, the TCRdb table keeps only in-frame clones and is missing some. This repertoire shows roughly 1,000,000 clones, 78% found once; its top ten account for approximately 0.52%. Worth noting for this clone: The sample carries other DNA sequences with the same CDR3.

The CDR3 has 12 amino acids. Germline V CDR1 and CDR2: SQVTM, ANQGSEA. The V segment lost 6 bases and the J segment 4 bases; nucleotides outside the gene matches: 1. This chain links TRBV29-1 with TRBJ2-5; 11 positions match TRBD2. Sequencing used memory CD4+ T cells from PBMCs. Subset meaning: CD45RA-negative fraction. The TCR comes from a young man in good health. Some clones in this sample may be carry-over from other donors' samples. CDR3 in amino acids: CSVGTSGETQYF. Here the CDR3 DNA reads TGCAGCGTCGGGACTAGCGGAGAGACCCAGTACTTC.